A selection of T cell receptor beta chains follows, all from one sample in a study of graft-versus-host responses after intestinal transplantation. Their antigens remain unidentified. Measured with immunoSEQ multiplex PCR; TCRdb has only the in-frame clones, and not every one. The table shows more than 90,000 clones, with roughly nine tenths occurring only once. The sequenced sample was unstimulated CD4+ T cells sorted from spleen or lymph node cells, obtained before transplant. Receptors were obtained from a human donor who was the organ donor for an intestinal transplant. The CDR3 runs from the conserved cysteine through the conserved F or W. D genes are given only for firm matches. Not all rows give a size; the values are once, few, many and, for expanded clones, a class.

V gene: TRBV7-9
clone size: NA
D gene: NA
J gene: TRBJ2-3
CDR3 DNA: TGTGCCAGCACCGAACTCACAGATACGCAGTATTTT
CDR3 protein: CASTELTDTQYF

V gene: TRBV25-1
clone size: NA
D gene: TRBD2
J gene: TRBJ2-3
CDR3 DNA: TGTGCCAGCAGGGGGATAGCGGGACCCACAGATACGCAGTATTTT
CDR3 protein: CASRGIAGPTDTQYF

V gene: TRBV4-1
clone size: NA
D gene: NA
J gene: TRBJ2-5
CDR3 DNA: TGCGCCAGCAGCCAAGTCCTGGGGGAGACCCAGTACTTC
CDR3 protein: CASSQVLGETQYF

V gene: TRBV9
clone size: NA
D gene: TRBD2
J gene: TRBJ2-3
CDR3 DNA: TGTGCCAGCAGCTTAGGACTAGCCACAGATACGCAGTATTTT
CDR3 protein: CASSLGLATDTQYF

V gene: TRBV19
clone size: NA
D gene: NA
J gene: TRBJ2-7
CDR3 DNA: TGTGCCAGTAGGAGAAAGACGGATCCAGAGCAGTACTTC
CDR3 protein: CASRRKTDPEQYF

V gene: TRBV2
clone size: once
D gene: NA
J gene: TRBJ2-3
CDR3 DNA: TGTGCCAGCAGTGCGACCGGGTCAAATACGCAGTATTTT
CDR3 protein: CASSATGSNTQYF

V gene: TRBV28
clone size: NA
D gene: NA
J gene: TRBJ2-5
CDR3 DNA: TGTGCCAGCAGCGATGTTGGGAGGGGGCGAGAGACCCAGTACTTC
CDR3 protein: CASSDVGRGRETQYF

V gene: TRBV6-5
clone size: NA
D gene: TRBD1
J gene: TRBJ1-2
CDR3 DNA: TGTGCCAGCACCTACGATCCACAGGGGACCTATGGCTACACCTTC
CDR3 protein: CASTYDPQGTYGYTF

V gene: TRBV5-6
clone size: NA
D gene: NA
J gene: TRBJ1-1
CDR3 DNA: TGTGCCAGCAGCTTGATGGAGAACACTGAAGCTTTCTTT
CDR3 protein: CASSLMENTEAFF

V gene: TRBV19
clone size: NA
D gene: TRBD1
J gene: TRBJ2-2
CDR3 DNA: TGTGCCAGTAGGGAACAGGGGTCGGCCGGGGAGCTGTTTTTT
CDR3 protein: CASREQGSAGELFF

V gene: TRBV10-3
clone size: NA
D gene: TRBD1
J gene: TRBJ2-1
CDR3 DNA: TGTGCCATCAGTGGGGACAGGGGGCAACGGAATGAGCAGTTCTTC
CDR3 protein: CAISGDRGQRNEQFF

V gene: TRBV5-1
clone size: NA
D gene: NA
J gene: TRBJ2-3
CDR3 DNA: TGCGCCAGCAGCTTGGGTGGCAGGCCCACAGATACGCAGTATTTT
CDR3 protein: CASSLGGRPTDTQYF

V gene: TRBV14
clone size: NA
D gene: NA
J gene: TRBJ1-1
CDR3 DNA: TGTGCCAGCAGCCAAAGTCAGAACACTGAAGCTTTCTTT
CDR3 protein: CASSQSQNTEAFF

V gene: TRBV5-1
clone size: NA
D gene: NA
J gene: TRBJ2-7
CDR3 DNA: TGCGCCAGCAGCTCGGAGGGCCACCGCTACGAGCAGTACTTC
CDR3 protein: CASSSEGHRYEQYF

V gene: TRBV19
clone size: NA
D gene: NA
J gene: TRBJ1-4
CDR3 DNA: TGTGCCAGTACTTCGTCTGAAAAACTGTTTTTT
CDR3 protein: CASTSSEKLFF

V gene: TRBV6-5
clone size: NA
D gene: NA
J gene: TRBJ1-2
CDR3 DNA: TGTGCCAGCAGTGCCGTGGGGGCGGGCTACACCTTC
CDR3 protein: CASSAVGAGYTF

V gene: TRBV10-3
clone size: NA
D gene: TRBD2
J gene: TRBJ2-2
CDR3 DNA: TGTGCCATCAGTGAGTCGACTAGCGGGAGAAGGTCCGGGGAGCTGTTTTTT
CDR3 protein: CAISESTSGRRSGELFF

V gene: TRBV7-2
clone size: NA
D gene: TRBD1
J gene: TRBJ2-7
CDR3 DNA: TGTGCCAGCAGCTTAACGGGACAGGGGGTGCACGAGCAGTACTTC
CDR3 protein: CASSLTGQGVHEQYF

V gene: TRBV11-2
clone size: NA
D gene: NA
J gene: TRBJ1-2
CDR3 DNA: TGTGCCAGCAGCTTAGCATCGGCTAACTATGGCTACACCTTC
CDR3 protein: CASSLASANYGYTF

V gene: TRBV2
clone size: few
D gene: NA
J gene: TRBJ1-2
CDR3 DNA: TGTGCCAGCAGTCCACAGGGAAACTATGGCTACACCTTC
CDR3 protein: CASSPQGNYGYTF